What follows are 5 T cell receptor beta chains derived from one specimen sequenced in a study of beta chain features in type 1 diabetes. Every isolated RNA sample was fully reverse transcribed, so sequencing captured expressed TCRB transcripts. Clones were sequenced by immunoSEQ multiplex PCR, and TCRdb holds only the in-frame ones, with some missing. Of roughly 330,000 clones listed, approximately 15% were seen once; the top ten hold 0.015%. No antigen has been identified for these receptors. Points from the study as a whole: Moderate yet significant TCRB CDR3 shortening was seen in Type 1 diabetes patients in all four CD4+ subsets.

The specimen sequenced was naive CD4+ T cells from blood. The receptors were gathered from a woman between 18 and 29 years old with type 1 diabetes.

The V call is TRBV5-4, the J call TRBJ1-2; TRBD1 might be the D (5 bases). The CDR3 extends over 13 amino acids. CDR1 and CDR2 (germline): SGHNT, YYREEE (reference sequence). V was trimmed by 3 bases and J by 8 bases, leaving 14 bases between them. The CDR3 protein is CASSSPRGEGYTF. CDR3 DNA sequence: TGTGCCAGCAGCTCCCCCCGGGGGGAAGGCTACACCTTC.

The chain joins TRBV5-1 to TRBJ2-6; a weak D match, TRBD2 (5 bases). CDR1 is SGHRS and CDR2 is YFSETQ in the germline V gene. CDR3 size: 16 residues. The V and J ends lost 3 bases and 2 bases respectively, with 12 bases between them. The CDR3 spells CASSSEVTTGANVLTF. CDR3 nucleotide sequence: TGCGCCAGCAGCTCGGAGGTAACGACTGGGGCCAACGTCCTGACTTTC.

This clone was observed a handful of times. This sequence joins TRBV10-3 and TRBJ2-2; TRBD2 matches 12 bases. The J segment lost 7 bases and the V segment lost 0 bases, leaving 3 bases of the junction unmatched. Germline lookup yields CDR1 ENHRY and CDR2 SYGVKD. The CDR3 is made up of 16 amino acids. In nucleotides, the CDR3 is TGTGCCATCAGTGAGTCGACTAGCGGGAGTGTCGGGGAGCTGTTTTTT. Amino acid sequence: CAISESTSGSVGELFF.

In nucleotides, the CDR3 is TGTGCCACCAGCAGAGACGAACGGGGCTACACCTTC. Translating gives CATSRDERGYTF. The chain employs TRBV15 and TRBJ1-2; D gene ambiguous. The V end lost 0 bases, the J end lost 8 bases, and 7 bases lay between the germline ends. The germline V gene encodes CDR1 LNHNV and CDR2 YYDKDF (reference sequence). The length of the CDR3 is 12 residues.

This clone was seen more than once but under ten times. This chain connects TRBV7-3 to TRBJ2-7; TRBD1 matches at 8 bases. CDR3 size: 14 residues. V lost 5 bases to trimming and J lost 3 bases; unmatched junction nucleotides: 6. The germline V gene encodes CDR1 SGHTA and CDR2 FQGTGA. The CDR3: CASSRTGLGYEQYF. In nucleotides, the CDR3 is TGTGCCAGCAGCCGGACAGGGTTGGGCTACGAGCAGTACTTC.